This section outlines one TCR beta chain sequence together with its context. Its antigen is not identified. V shed 2 bases, J shed 6 bases, and the junction held 8 bases outside the gene matches. The CDR3 has 15 amino acids. CDR1 is GTSNPN and CDR2 is SVGIG in the germline V gene (reference sequence). The record originates from a study of T-cell reconstitution after alpha-beta-depleted transplantation in children. Study findings and constraints: Some patients showed high day-60 TCRbeta diversity, which derived from surviving recipient T cells and thymic progenitors.

Preparation of the TCRbeta library was carried out with unique molecular identifiers. TCRdb reprocessed the PCR reads via MiXCR and lists one record per CDR3 protein. The sample has hundreds of thousands of distinct CDR3 sequences; 10% to 15% are singletons. The sequence came from a male patient younger than 18 who had a stem cell transplant for acute myeloid leukemia, so the T cells may come from the graft donor. The chain carries TRBV30 and TRBJ2-1; 9 bases are shared with TRBD2. The sequencing used PBMCs, mostly from graft donor cells, collected 360 days after TCRalphabeta/CD19-depleted stem cell transplant. The CDR3 protein is CAWSPIGLATNEQFF. CDR3 DNA: TGTGCCTGGAGTCCCATCGGACTAGCGACCAATGAGCAGTTCTTC.